A selection of T cell receptor beta chains follows, all from one sample in a study of cytomegalovirus exposure and HLA in healthy donors. Some clones are missing from TCRdb's copy, which holds only in-frame ones; the method was immunoSEQ multiplex PCR. This table has about 130,000 clones, approximately 82% appearing once. Sequenced: PBMCs. Source of these receptors: a woman in her late teens or twenties in good health and CMV-seropositive. Both conserved end residues are part of each CDR3. A D gene is named only where the DNA matches it firmly. The size of a clone is reported for some rows only, either as once, few or many, or as a class for expanded clones.

V gene: TRBV4-1
J gene: TRBJ1-1
clone size: .
D gene: TRBD1
CDR3 DNA: TGCGCCAGCAGCCGCGCAGGGGGCGCCGCTGAAGCTTTCTTT
CDR3 protein: CASSRAGGAAEAFF

V gene: TRBV27
J gene: TRBJ1-1
clone size: .
D gene: .
CDR3 DNA: TGTGCCAGCAGTTACGGGAGTGAGTACACTGAAGCTTTCTTT
CDR3 protein: CASSYGSEYTEAFF

V gene: TRBV5-1
J gene: TRBJ1-4
clone size: .
D gene: .
CDR3 DNA: TGCGCCAGCAGCTTGGGACCCTCTGGAGCTAATGAAAAACTGTTTTTT
CDR3 protein: CASSLGPSGANEKLFF

V gene: TRBV7-9
J gene: TRBJ1-4
clone size: .
D gene: TRBD1
CDR3 DNA: TGTGCCAGCACCCGAGGGGGGACAGCGAGAGAAAAACTGTTTTTT
CDR3 protein: CASTRGGTAREKLFF

V gene: TRBV4-1
J gene: TRBJ2-3
clone size: .
D gene: TRBD2
CDR3 DNA: TGCGCCAGCAGCCCAAAGGGTCTAGCGGGGAACACAGATACGCAGTATTTT
CDR3 protein: CASSPKGLAGNTDTQYF

V gene: TRBV7-9
J gene: TRBJ2-3
clone size: .
D gene: TRBD2
CDR3 DNA: TGTGCCAGCAGCATTCGACTAGCGGGGGGCACAGATACGCAGTATTTT
CDR3 protein: CASSIRLAGGTDTQYF

V gene: TRBV5-4
J gene: TRBJ2-5
clone size: .
D gene: TRBD1
CDR3 DNA: TGTGCCAGCAGCCCACTACCGGGACAGGGATTTTTACAAGAGACCCAGTACTTC
CDR3 protein: CASSPLPGQGFLQETQYF

V gene: TRBV25-1
J gene: TRBJ2-7
clone size: many
D gene: .
CDR3 DNA: TGTGCCACCTTGCTGACAGGATCCTACGAGCAGTACTTC
CDR3 protein: CATLLTGSYEQYF

V gene: TRBV18
J gene: TRBJ1-3
clone size: .
D gene: .
CDR3 DNA: TGTGCCAGCTCACCACAGCGACTCTCTGGAAACACCATATATTTT
CDR3 protein: CASSPQRLSGNTIYF

V gene: TRBV10-2
J gene: TRBJ2-1
clone size: .
D gene: .
CDR3 DNA: TGCGCCAGCAGTGAACCTAACGACTCGAATGAGCAGTTCTTC
CDR3 protein: CASSEPNDSNEQFF

V gene: TRBV6-5
J gene: TRBJ1-2
clone size: .
D gene: TRBD1
CDR3 DNA: TGTGCCAGCAGTTCCCTTGGACAGGGGGCCCGTGGCTACACCTTC
CDR3 protein: CASSSLGQGARGYTF

V gene: TRBV5-8
J gene: TRBJ2-5
clone size: .
D gene: TRBD2
CDR3 DNA: TGTGCCAGCAGCGGTAGCGGGGGGGCTGAGACCCAGTACTTC
CDR3 protein: CASSGSGGAETQYF

V gene: TRBV29-1
J gene: TRBJ2-1
clone size: .
D gene: .
CDR3 DNA: TGCAGCGCGCGTCTAGCGAATGAGCAGTTCTTC
CDR3 protein: CSARLANEQFF

V gene: TRBV28
J gene: TRBJ2-2
clone size: .
D gene: TRBD1
CDR3 DNA: TGTGCCACTACAGGGGTCACCGGGGAGCTGTTTTTT
CDR3 protein: CATTGVTGELFF

V gene: TRBV6-6
J gene: TRBJ1-2
clone size: .
D gene: .
CDR3 DNA: TGTGCCAGCAGAAACGGGGAAGGCTATGGCTACACCTTC
CDR3 protein: CASRNGEGYGYTF

V gene: TRBV6-5
J gene: TRBJ1-1
clone size: .
D gene: TRBD1
CDR3 DNA: TGTGCCAGCAGTTACGAGGACAGGGGATTGGGCACTGAAGCTTTCTTT
CDR3 protein: CASSYEDRGLGTEAFF

V gene: TRBV30
J gene: TRBJ1-5
clone size: once
D gene: TRBD1
CDR3 DNA: TGTGCCTGGAACGCACAGGGGTGGGGCAATCAGCCCCAGCATTTT
CDR3 protein: CAWNAQGWGNQPQHF

V gene: TRBV21-1
J gene: TRBJ1-4
clone size: .
D gene: .
CDR3 DNA: TGTGCCAGCAGCAAAGGGCGGCTGGAAGGAAAACTGTTTTTT
CDR3 protein: CASSKGRLEGKLFF

V gene: TRBV30
J gene: TRBJ1-2
clone size: .
D gene: TRBD1
CDR3 DNA: TGTGCCTGGGCTTATACAGGGGGCTATGGCTACACCTTC
CDR3 protein: CAWAYTGGYGYTF

V gene: TRBV7-9
J gene: TRBJ2-2
clone size: .
D gene: TRBD2
CDR3 DNA: TGTGCCAGCACCCTCCCACTAGCGGGGGACACCGGGGAGCTGTTTTTT
CDR3 protein: CASTLPLAGDTGELFF

V gene: TRBV6-5
J gene: TRBJ1-5
clone size: .
D gene: .
CDR3 DNA: TGTGCCAGCGGCGAGACTGGGACTCTCCAGCATTTT
CDR3 protein: CASGETGTLQHF

V gene: TRBV4-1
J gene: TRBJ1-1
clone size: .
D gene: TRBD1
CDR3 DNA: TGCGCCAGCACCCAGATGGGACAGGCTCGGACTGAAGCTTTCTTT
CDR3 protein: CASTQMGQARTEAFF

V gene: TRBV13
J gene: TRBJ1-3
clone size: .
D gene: .
CDR3 DNA: TGTGCCAGCAGCCTATACGGGGTCTCTGGAAACACCATATATTTT
CDR3 protein: CASSLYGVSGNTIYF

V gene: TRBV7-9
J gene: TRBJ2-7
clone size: .
D gene: TRBD1
CDR3 DNA: TGTGCCAGCAGCTTAGCACCGGGACAGAACTACGAGCAGTACTTC
CDR3 protein: CASSLAPGQNYEQYF

V gene: TRBV10-3
J gene: TRBJ2-5
clone size: .
D gene: .
CDR3 DNA: TGTGCCATCAGTGAGTCGAGCGGGCTGACCCAGTACTTC
CDR3 protein: CAISESSGLTQYF

V gene: TRBV28
J gene: TRBJ2-1
clone size: .
D gene: .
CDR3 DNA: TGTGCCAGCAGTTTAAATCCCCGGTCCGGCAATGAGCAGTTCTTC
CDR3 protein: CASSLNPRSGNEQFF

V gene: TRBV7-6
J gene: TRBJ2-3
clone size: .
D gene: .
CDR3 DNA: TGTGCCAGCAGCTCCCAGGAAGCTGGTACGCAGTATTTT
CDR3 protein: CASSSQEAGTQYF

V gene: TRBV5-6
J gene: TRBJ2-3
clone size: .
D gene: .
CDR3 DNA: TGTGCCAGCGCCGGACTGGAGAAAACAGATACGCAGTATTTT
CDR3 protein: CASAGLEKTDTQYF

V gene: TRBV7-9
J gene: TRBJ1-1
clone size: .
D gene: .
CDR3 DNA: TGTGCCAGCAGCTTAGCGTGGGGGGTTGAAGCTTTCTTT
CDR3 protein: CASSLAWGVEAFF

V gene: TRBV5-1
J gene: TRBJ2-5
clone size: .
D gene: .
CDR3 DNA: TGCGCCAGCAGGGTACAGCCGTACCAAGAGACCCAGTACTTC
CDR3 protein: CASRVQPYQETQYF

V gene: TRBV9
J gene: TRBJ2-1
clone size: .
D gene: TRBD1
CDR3 DNA: TGTGCCAGCAGCCCCACTTGGACAGGAAGATCCTACAATGAGCAGTTCTTC
CDR3 protein: CASSPTWTGRSYNEQFF

V gene: TRBV5-1
J gene: TRBJ2-1
clone size: .
D gene: .
CDR3 DNA: TGCGCCAGCAGCTACCGGGACTCCGGCGTTGATGAGCAGTTCTTC
CDR3 protein: CASSYRDSGVDEQFF

V gene: TRBV4-2
J gene: TRBJ2-2
clone size: .
D gene: .
CDR3 DNA: TGTGCCAGCAGCCAAGAGGGGGGAGGGAACACCGGGGAGCTGTTTTTT
CDR3 protein: CASSQEGGGNTGELFF

V gene: TRBV2
J gene: TRBJ2-7
clone size: .
D gene: .
CDR3 DNA: TGTGCCAGCAGTCCAATCTACGAGCAGTACTTC
CDR3 protein: CASSPIYEQYF

V gene: TRBV7-9
J gene: TRBJ2-3
clone size: few
D gene: TRBD2
CDR3 DNA: TGTGCCAGCAGCAATAGCGGGAGCACAGATACGCAGTATTTT
CDR3 protein: CASSNSGSTDTQYF

V gene: TRBV4-1
J gene: TRBJ1-5
clone size: .
D gene: .
CDR3 DNA: TGCGCCAGCAGCCCCCTCCCGGGGGTAAGGCAGCCCCAGCATTTT
CDR3 protein: CASSPLPGVRQPQHF

V gene: TRBV5-8
J gene: TRBJ2-2
clone size: .
D gene: TRBD1
CDR3 DNA: TGTGCCAGCAGCAGTATAGGACAGGGCACCGGGGAGCTGTTTTTT
CDR3 protein: CASSSIGQGTGELFF

V gene: TRBV11-2
J gene: TRBJ2-7
clone size: .
D gene: .
CDR3 DNA: TGTGCCAGCAGCCATAGTGTCTTAGCGTCCTACGAGCAGTACTTC
CDR3 protein: CASSHSVLASYEQYF